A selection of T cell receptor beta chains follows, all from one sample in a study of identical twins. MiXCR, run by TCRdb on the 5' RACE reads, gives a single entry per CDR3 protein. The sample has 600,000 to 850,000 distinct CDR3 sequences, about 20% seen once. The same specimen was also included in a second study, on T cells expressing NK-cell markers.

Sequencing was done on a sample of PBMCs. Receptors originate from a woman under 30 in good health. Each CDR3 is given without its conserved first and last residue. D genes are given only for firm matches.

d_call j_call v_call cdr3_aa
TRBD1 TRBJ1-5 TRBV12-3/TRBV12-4 ASSFVQGTVQPQH
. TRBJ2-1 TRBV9 ASSSPPGEISYNEQF
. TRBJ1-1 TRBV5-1 ASSFRTTSTEAF
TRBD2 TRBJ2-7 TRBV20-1 SANDGGTYEQY
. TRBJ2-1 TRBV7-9 ASSEKGNEQF
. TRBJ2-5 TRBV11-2 ASSLDPTSGTQY
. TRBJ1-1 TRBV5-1 ASRRPKGTEAF
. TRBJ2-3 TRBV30 AWSAPTDTQY
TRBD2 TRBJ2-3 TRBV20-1 SAGLAGSTDTQY
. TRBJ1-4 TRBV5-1 ASSLTAVKEKLF
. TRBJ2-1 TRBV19 ASASATNEQF
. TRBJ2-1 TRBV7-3 ASSLILSYNEQF
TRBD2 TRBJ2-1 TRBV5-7 ASSGAPGLADYNEQF
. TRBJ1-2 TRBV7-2 ASSSTNYGYT
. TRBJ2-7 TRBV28 ASSIGPLYEQY
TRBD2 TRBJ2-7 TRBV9 ASSVGVAGHSYEQY
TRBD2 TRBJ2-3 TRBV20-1 SARDFSGRGTDTQY
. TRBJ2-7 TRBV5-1 ASSLGAGNEQY
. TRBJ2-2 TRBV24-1 ATSRTGMNTGELF
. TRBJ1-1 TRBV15 ATSRGFGGTEAF
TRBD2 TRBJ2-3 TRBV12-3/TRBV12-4 ASSPTSGTDTQY
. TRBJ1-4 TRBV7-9 ASSLERGFEKLF
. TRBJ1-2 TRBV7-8 ASSWVGGEVYGYT
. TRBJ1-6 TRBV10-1 ASSEGTNSPLH